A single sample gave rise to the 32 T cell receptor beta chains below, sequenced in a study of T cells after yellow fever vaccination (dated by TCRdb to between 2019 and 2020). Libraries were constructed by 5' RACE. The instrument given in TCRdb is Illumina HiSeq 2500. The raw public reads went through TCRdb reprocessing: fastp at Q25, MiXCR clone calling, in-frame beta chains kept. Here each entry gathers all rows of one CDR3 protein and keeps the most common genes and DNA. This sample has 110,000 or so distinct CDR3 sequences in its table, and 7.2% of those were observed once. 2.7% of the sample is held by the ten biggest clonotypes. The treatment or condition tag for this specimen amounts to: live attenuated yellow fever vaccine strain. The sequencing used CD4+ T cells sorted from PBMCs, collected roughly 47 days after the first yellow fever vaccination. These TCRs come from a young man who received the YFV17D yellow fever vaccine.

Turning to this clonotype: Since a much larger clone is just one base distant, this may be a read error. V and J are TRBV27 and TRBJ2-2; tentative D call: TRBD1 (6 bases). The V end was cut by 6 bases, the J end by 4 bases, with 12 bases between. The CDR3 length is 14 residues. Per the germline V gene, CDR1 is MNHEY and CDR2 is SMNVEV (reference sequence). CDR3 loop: CASRLQGGTGELFF. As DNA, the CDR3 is TGTGCCAGCAGATTACAGGGTGGCACCGGGGAGCTGTTTTTT.

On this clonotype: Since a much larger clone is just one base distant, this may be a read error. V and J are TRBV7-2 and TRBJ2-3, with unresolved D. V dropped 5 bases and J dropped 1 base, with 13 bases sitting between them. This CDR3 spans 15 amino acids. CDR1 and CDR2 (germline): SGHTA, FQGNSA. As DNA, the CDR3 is TGTGCCAGCAGCATACGCGGAACTCGCACAGATACGCAGTATTTT. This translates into CASSIRGTRTDTQYF.

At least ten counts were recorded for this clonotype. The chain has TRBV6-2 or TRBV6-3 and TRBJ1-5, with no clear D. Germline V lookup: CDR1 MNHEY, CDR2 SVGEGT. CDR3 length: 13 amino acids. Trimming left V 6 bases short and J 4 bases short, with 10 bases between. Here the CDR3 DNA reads TGTGCCAGCAGCTTCTCTGGGAATCAGCCCCAGCATTTT. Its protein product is CASSFSGNQPQHF.

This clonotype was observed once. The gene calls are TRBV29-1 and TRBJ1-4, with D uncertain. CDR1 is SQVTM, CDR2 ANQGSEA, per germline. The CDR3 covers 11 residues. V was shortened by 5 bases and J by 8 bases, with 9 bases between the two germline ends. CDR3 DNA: TGCAGCGTTTTAAGTACGGAAAAACTGTTTTTT. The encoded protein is CSVLSTEKLFF.

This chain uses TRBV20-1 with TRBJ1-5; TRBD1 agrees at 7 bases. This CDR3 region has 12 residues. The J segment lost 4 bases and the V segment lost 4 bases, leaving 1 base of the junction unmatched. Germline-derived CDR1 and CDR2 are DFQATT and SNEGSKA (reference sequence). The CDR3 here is CSATGGNQPQHF. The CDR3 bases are TGCAGTGCTACAGGGGGGAATCAGCCCCAGCATTTT.

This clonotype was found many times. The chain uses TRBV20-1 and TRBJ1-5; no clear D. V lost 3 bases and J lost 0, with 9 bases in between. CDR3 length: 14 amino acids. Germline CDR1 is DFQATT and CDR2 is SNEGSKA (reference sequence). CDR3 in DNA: TGCAGTGCTAGGGTCGGGAGTAGCAATCAGCCCCAGCATTTT. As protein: CSARVGSSNQPQHF.

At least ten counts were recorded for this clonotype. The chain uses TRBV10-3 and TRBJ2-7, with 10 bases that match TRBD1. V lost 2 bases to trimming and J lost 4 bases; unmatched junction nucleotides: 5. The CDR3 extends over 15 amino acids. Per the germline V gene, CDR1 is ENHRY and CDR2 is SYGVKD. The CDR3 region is CAISETGDRGYEQYV. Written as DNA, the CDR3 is TGTGCCATCAGTGAGACAGGGGACAGGGGTTACGAGCAGTACGTC.

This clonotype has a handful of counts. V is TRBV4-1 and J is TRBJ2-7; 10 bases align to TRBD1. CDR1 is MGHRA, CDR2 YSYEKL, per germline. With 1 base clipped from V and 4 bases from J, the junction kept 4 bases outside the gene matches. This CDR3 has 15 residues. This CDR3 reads CASSQGRQGAYEQYF. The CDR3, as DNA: TGCGCCAGCAGCCAAGGACGACAGGGGGCTTACGAGCAGTACTTC.

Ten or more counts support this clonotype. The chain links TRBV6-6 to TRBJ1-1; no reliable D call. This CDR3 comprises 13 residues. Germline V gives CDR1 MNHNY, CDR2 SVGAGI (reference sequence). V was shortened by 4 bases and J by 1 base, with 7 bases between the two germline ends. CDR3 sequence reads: CASSFERNTEAFF. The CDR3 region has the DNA TGTGCCAGCAGTTTTGAAAGGAACACTGAAGCTTTCTTT.

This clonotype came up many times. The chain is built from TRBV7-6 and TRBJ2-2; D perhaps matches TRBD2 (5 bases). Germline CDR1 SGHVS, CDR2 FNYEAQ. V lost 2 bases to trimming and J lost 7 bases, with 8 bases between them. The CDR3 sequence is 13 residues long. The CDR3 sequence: CASSLPAGGELFF. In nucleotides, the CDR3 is TGTGCCAGCAGCTTACCGGCGGGCGGGGAGCTGTTTTTT.

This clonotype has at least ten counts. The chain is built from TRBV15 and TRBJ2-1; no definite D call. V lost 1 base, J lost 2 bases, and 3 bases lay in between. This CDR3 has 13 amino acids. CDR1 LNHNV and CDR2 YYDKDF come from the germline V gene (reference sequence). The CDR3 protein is CATSRVPYNEQFF. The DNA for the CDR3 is TGTGCCACCAGCAGAGTTCCCTACAATGAGCAGTTCTTC.

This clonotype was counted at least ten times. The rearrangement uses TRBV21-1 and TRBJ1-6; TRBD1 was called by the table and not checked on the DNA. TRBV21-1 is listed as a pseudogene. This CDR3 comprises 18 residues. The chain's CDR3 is CASSKGAGHHLLNSPLHF. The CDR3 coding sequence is TGTGCCAGCAGCAAAGGGGCCGGACATCATCTCCTGAATTCACCCCTCCACTTT.

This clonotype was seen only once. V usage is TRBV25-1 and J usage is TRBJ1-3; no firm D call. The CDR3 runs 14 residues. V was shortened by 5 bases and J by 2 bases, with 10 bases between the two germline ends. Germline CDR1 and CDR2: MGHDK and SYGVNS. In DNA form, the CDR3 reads TGTGCCAGCAGTAACCCCTATACTGGAAACACCATATATTTT. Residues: CASSNPYTGNTIYF.

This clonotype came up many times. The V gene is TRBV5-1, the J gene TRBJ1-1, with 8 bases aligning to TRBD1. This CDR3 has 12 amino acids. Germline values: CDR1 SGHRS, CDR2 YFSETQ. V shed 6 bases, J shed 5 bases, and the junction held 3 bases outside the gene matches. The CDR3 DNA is TGCGCCAGCACCACAGGGGGGACTGAAGCTTTCTTT. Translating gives CASTTGGTEAFF.

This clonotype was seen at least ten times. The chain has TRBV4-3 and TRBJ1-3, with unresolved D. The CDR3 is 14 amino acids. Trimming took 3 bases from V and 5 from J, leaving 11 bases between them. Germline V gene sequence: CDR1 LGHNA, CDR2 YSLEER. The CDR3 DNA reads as TGCGCCAGCAGCCACCCCCCGCCCCGAAACACCATATATTTT. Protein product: CASSHPPPRNTIYF.

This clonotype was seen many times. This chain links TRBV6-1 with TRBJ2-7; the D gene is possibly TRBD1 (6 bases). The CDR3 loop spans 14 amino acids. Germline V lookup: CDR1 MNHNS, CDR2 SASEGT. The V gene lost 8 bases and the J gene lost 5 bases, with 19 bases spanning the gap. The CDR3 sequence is CASPANPGDHEQYF. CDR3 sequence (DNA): TGTGCCAGCCCCGCGAACCCAGGGGATCACGAGCAGTACTTC.

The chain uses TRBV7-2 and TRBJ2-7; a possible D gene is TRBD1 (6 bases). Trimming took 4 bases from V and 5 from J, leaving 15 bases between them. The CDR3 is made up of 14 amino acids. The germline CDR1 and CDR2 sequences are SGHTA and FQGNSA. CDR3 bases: TGTGCCAGCAGCTCTCGACAGGCCTCGGACGAGCAGTACTTC. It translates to CASSSRQASDEQYF.

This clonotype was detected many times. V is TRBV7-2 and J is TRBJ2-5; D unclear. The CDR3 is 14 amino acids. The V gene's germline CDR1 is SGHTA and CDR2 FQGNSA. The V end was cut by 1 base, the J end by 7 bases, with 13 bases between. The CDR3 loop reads CASSLESLGVTQYF. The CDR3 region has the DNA TGTGCCAGCAGCTTAGAGAGCCTCGGTGTGACCCAGTACTTC.

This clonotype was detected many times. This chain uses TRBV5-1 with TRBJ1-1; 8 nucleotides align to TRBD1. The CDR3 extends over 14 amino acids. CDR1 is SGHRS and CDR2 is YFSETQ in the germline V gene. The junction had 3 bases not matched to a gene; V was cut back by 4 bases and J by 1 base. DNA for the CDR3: TGCGCCAGCAGCCCCGGACAGGGGAACACTGAAGCTTTCTTT. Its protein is CASSPGQGNTEAFF.

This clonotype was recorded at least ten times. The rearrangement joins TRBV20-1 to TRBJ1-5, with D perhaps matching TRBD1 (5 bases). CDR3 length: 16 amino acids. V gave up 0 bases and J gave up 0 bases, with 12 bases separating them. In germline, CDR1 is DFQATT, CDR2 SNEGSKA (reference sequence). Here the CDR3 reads CSARDPQGHSNQPQHF. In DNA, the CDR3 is TGCAGTGCTAGAGACCCCCAGGGCCATAGCAATCAGCCCCAGCATTTT.

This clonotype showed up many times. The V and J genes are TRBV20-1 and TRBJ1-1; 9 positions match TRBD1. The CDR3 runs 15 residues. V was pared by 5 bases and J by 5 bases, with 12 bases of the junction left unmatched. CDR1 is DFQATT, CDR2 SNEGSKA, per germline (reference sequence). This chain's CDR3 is CSAPDPTGGITEAFF. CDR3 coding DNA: TGCAGTGCTCCAGACCCCACAGGGGGCATAACTGAAGCTTTCTTT.

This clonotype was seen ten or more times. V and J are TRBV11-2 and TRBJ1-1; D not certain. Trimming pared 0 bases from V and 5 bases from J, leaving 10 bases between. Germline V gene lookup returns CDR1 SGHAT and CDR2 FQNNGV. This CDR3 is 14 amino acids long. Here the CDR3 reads CASSLDHLNTEAFF. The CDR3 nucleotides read TGTGCCAGCAGCTTAGACCACCTAAATACTGAAGCTTTCTTT. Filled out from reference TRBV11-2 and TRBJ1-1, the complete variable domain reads EAGVAQSPRYKIIEKRQSVAFWCNPISGHATLYWYQQILGQGPKLLIQFQNNGVVDDSQLPKDRFSAERLKGVDSTLKIQPAKLEDSAVYLCASSLDHLNTEAFFGQGTRLTVV.

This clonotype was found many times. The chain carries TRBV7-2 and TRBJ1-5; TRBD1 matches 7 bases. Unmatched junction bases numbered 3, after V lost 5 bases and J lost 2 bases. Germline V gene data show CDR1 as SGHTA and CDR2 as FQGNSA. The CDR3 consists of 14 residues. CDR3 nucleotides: TGTGCCAGCAGCCTCGGACAGGGCAATCAGCCCCAGCATTTT. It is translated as CASSLGQGNQPQHF.

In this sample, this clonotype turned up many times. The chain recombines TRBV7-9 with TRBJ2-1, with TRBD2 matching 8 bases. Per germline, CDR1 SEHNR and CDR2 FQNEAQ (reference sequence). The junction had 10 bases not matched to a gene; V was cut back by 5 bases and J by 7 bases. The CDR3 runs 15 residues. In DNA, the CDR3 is TGTGCCAGCAGCAAAACTGGGACTAGGTATAATGAGCAGTTCTTC. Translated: CASSKTGTRYNEQFF.

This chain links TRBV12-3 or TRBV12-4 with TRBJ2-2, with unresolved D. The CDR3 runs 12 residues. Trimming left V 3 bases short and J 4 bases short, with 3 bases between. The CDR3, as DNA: TGTGCCAGCAGTTTTATCACCGGGGAGCTGTTTTTT. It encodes CASSFITGELFF.

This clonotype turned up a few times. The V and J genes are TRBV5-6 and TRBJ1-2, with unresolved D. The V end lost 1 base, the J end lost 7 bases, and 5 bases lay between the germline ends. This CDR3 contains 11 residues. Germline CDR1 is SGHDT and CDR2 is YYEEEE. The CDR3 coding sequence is TGTGCCAGCAGCTTGATTAGTGGCTACACCTTC. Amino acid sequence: CASSLISGYTF.

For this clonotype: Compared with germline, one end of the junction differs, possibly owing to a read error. CDR3 region: CARRSDGETQYF. The CDR3 DNA reads TGTGCCCGCAGATCGGACGGTGAGACCCAGTACTTC. The J gene is TRBJ2-5, the V gene TRBV12-3 or TRBV12-4; D remains unclear. CDR3 size: 12 residues.

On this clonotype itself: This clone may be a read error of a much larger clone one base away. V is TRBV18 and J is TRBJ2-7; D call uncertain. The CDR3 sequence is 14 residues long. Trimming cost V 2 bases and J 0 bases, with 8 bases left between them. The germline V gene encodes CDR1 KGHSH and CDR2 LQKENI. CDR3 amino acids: CASSPADGSYEQYF. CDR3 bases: TGTGCCAGCTCACCAGCGGACGGCTCCTACGAGCAGTACTTC.

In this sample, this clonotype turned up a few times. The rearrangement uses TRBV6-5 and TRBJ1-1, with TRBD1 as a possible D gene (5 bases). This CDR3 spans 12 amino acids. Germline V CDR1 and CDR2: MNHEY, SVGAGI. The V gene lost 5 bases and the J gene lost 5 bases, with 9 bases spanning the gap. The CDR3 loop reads CASSVRGTEAFF. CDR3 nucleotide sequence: TGTGCCAGCAGTGTCCGGGGGACTGAAGCTTTCTTT.

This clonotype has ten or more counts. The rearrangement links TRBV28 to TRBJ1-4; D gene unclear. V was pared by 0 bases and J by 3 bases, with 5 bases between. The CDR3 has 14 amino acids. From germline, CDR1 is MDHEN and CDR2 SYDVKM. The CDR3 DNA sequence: TGTGCCAGCAGTTTATGGCAGGCTAATGAAAAACTGTTTTTT. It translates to CASSLWQANEKLFF.

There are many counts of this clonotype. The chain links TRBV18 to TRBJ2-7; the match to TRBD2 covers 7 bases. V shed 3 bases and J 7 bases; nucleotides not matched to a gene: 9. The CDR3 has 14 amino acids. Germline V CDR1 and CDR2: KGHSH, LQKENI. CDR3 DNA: TGTGCCAGCTCACCGGGAGGGGAGGGATATGAGCAGTACGTC. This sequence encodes CASSPGGEGYEQYV.

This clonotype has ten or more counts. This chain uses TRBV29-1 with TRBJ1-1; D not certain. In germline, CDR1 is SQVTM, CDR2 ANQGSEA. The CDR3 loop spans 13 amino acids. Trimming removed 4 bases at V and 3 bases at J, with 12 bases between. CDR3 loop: CSVVAVLDTEAFF. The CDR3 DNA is TGCAGCGTTGTGGCAGTTCTGGACACTGAAGCTTTCTTT.